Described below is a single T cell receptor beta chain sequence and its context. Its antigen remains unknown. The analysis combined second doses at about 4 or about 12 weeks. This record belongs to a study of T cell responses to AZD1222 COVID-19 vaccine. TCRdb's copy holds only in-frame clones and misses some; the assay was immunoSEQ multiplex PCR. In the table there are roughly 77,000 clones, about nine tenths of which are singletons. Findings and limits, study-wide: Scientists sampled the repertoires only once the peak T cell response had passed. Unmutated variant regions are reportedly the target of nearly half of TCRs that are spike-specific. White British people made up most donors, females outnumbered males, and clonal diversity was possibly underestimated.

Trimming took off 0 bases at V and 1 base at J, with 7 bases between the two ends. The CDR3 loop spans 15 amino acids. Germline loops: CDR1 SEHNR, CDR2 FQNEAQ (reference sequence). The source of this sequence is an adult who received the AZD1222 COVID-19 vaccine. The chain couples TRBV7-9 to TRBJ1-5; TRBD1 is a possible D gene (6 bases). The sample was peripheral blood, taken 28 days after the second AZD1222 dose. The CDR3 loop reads CASSLAQGSNQPQHF. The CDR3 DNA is TGTGCCAGCAGCTTAGCACAGGGAAGCAATCAGCCCCAGCATTTT.